What follows are 10 T cell receptor beta chains derived from one specimen sequenced in a study of blood T cell repertoires in COVID-19. Some clones are missing from TCRdb's copy, which holds only in-frame ones; the method was immunoSEQ multiplex PCR. The sample lists approximately 150,000 clones, 88% seen once, with under 3% in the top ten. Sequencing used peripheral blood. Receptor source: a human donor with COVID-19, enrolled during active disease. The donor label of this sample is uncertain.

This chain connects TRBV11-1 to TRBJ2-3; TRBD2 matches at 12 bases. The CDR3 contains 16 residues. The ends lost 6 bases at V and 4 bases at J; junction bases unmatched: 8. The V gene's germline CDR1 is SGHAT and CDR2 FQDESV (reference sequence). The chain's CDR3 is CASRTPSGGAPDTQYF. For the CDR3, the DNA is TGTGCCAGCAGAACCCCTAGCGGGGGGGCCCCAGATACGCAGTATTTT.

The chain employs TRBV28 and TRBJ1-5; TRBD1 agrees at 10 bases. The CDR3 totals 16 residues. Germline CDR1 reads MDHEN; CDR2 reads SYDVKM. The V gene end was trimmed by 1 base and the J gene end by 7 bases; junction bases not matched to a gene: 7. The CDR3: CASSLYGTGVAQPQHF. As DNA, the CDR3 is TGTGCCAGCAGTTTATATGGGACAGGGGTCGCCCAGCCCCAGCATTTT.

The chain joins TRBV27 to TRBJ1-2; the match to TRBD1 covers 9 bases. Germline CDR1 reads MNHEY; CDR2 reads SMNVEV (reference sequence). V trimming: 6 bases; J trimming: 6 bases; junction bases outside the gene matches: 11. The CDR3 sequence is 15 residues long. For the CDR3, the DNA is TGTGCCAGCAGCCCCTTAGGGGGACAGGGAAATGGCTACACCTTC. This codes for CASSPLGGQGNGYTF.

The CDR3 spells CAVSVGGYEQYF. CDR3 bases: TGCGCCGTCAGCGTAGGGGGATACGAGCAGTACTTC. The genes are TRBV10-2 and TRBJ2-7; the D gene is possibly TRBD1 (6 bases). The CDR3 runs 12 residues. V was shortened by 11 bases and J by 4 bases, with 15 bases between the two germline ends. CDR1 is WSHSY and CDR2 is SAAADI in the germline V gene.

The V and J genes are TRBV4-2 and TRBJ2-1, with TRBD2 matching 10 bases. The CDR3 has 17 residues. Per the germline V gene, CDR1 is LGHNA and CDR2 is YNFKEQ. Trimming removed 0 bases from V and 3 bases from J; junction bases left unmatched: 5. In DNA form, the CDR3 reads TGTGCCAGCAGCCAAGAGGGCGGACTAGCGGTCTACAATGAGCAGTTCTTC. This gives the protein CASSQEGGLAVYNEQFF.

The chain combines TRBV30 with TRBJ1-5; the D gene is possibly TRBD1 (6 bases). The CDR3 has 13 amino acids. Germline CDR1 reads GTSNPN; CDR2 reads SVGIG (reference sequence). Trimming removed 4 bases at V and 5 bases at J, with 12 bases between. In nucleotides, the CDR3 is TGTGCCTGGACTGGACAGTCAGATCAGCCCCAGCATTTT. This encodes CAWTGQSDQPQHF.

The chain has TRBV19 and TRBJ2-3, with no clear D. This CDR3 is 12 amino acids long. CDR1 and CDR2 (germline): LNHDA, SQIVND (reference sequence). Trimming stripped 1 base from V and 4 bases from J, with 3 bases between. The CDR3 region has the DNA TGTGCCAGTAGTATAGGGCCAGATACGCAGTATTTT. This encodes CASSIGPDTQYF.

This clone was counted once. The chain uses TRBV5-1 and TRBJ1-1; 7 bases match TRBD1. Germline loops: CDR1 SGHRS, CDR2 YFSETQ. V was clipped by 0 bases and J by 7 bases; unmatched bases: 6. CDR3 length equals 14 residues. CDR3: CASSLAGTVGEAFF. CDR3 coding DNA: TGCGCCAGCAGCTTGGCCGGGACAGTAGGTGAAGCTTTCTTT.

In this sample, this clone turned up once. This chain uses TRBV3-1 (or the pseudogene TRBV3-2) with TRBJ2-1; 12 bases map to TRBD2. Unmatched junction bases numbered 8, after V lost 4 bases and J lost 7 bases. The CDR3 has 16 residues. CDR1 is LGHDT and CDR2 is YNNKEL in the germline V gene (reference sequence). CDR3 DNA sequence: TGTGCCAGCAGCCCTCGACTAGCGGGGGACTGGAATGAGCAGTTCTTC. Residues: CASSPRLAGDWNEQFF.

The J gene is TRBJ1-2, the V gene TRBV5-1; TRBD1 might be the D (5 bases). Trimming took off 4 bases at V and 8 bases at J, with 24 bases between the two ends. The CDR3 contains 16 residues. Germline CDR1 reads SGHRS; CDR2 reads YFSETQ. CDR3 sequence reads: CASSPLSVGGRKGYTF. The DNA of the CDR3 is TGCGCCAGCAGCCCCCTCTCTGTCGGGGGTCGTAAAGGCTACACCTTC. The whole variable domain, remainder taken from reference TRBV5-1 and TRBJ1-2, is KAGVTQTPRYLIKTRGQQVTLSCSPISGHRSVSWYQQTPGQGLQFLFEYFSETQRNKGNFPGRFSGRQFSNSRSEMNVSTLELGDSALYLCASSPLSVGGRKGYTFGSGTRLTVV.